Below are 26 T cell receptor beta chains sequenced from a single sample in a study of molecular identifiers for immune sequencing clone quantification. Each CDR3 protein gets one entry after TCRdb re-called the PCR reads with MiXCR. The sample consists of 250,000 to 400,000 distinct CDR3 sequences, over 20% of them appearing once. Sequencing used naive CD8+ T cells from blood, with Jurkat cell RNA spiked in. Noted subset: FACS-sorted CD8+CD4-CCR7+CD45RA+ naive T cells. The source is a human donor in good health. Some libraries in this study had Jurkat cell RNA spiked in.

This clonotype was seen only once. Given a much more abundant clone one base away, this may be a read error. It is likely a read error, because the conserved phenylalanine at the end of the CDR3 is missing. Here the CDR3 reads CAWSYKNTEAFL. CDR3 DNA sequence: TGTGCCTGGAGTTACAAGAACACTGAAGCTTTCCTT. The chain is built from TRBV30 and TRBJ1-1; D not resolved. Germline CDR1 and CDR2: GTSNPN and SVGIG (reference sequence). This CDR3 region has 12 residues. The V and J ends lost 2 bases and 1 base respectively, with 5 bases between them.

In this sample, this clonotype turned up a few times. This rearrangement joins TRBV6-5 to TRBJ1-1, with D possibly TRBD1 on 5 matching bases. V gave up 0 bases and J gave up 0 bases, with 17 bases separating them. The CDR3 is 18 residues long. Germline-derived CDR1 and CDR2 are MNHEY and SVGAGI. In nucleotides, the CDR3 is TGTGCCAGCAGTTACTCTGTCGGGGGTGCGGCGATGAACACTGAAGCTTTCTTT. Its protein is CASSYSVGGAAMNTEAFF.

To note about this clonotype: This may come from a read error, since a much larger clone is one base off. The rearrangement joins TRBV6-6 to TRBJ2-7; TRBD1 is a possible D gene (6 bases). The CDR3 sequence is 14 residues long. Per the germline V gene, CDR1 is MNHNY and CDR2 is SVGAGI (reference sequence). This CDR3 reads CAGSSGVESYEQYF. The CDR3 DNA follows: TGTGCCGGCAGCTCAGGGGTAGAAAGCTACGAGCAGTACTTC.

The table lists this clonotype with many counts. The chain employs TRBV7-2 and TRBJ2-1; D gene ambiguous. CDR1 and CDR2 from the germline V gene are SGHTA and FQGNSA. This CDR3 comprises 15 residues. V gave up 5 bases and J gave up 0 bases, with 11 bases separating them. The CDR3 here is CASSPSQSSYNEQFF. In DNA, the CDR3 is TGTGCCAGCAGCCCATCCCAGAGCTCCTACAATGAGCAGTTCTTC.

Regarding this clonotype: Just one base apart from a much larger clone, this may be a read error. The chain is built from TRBV9 and TRBJ1-1, with D unresolved. This CDR3 region has 14 residues. CDR1 and CDR2 (germline): SGDLS, YYNGEE. The CDR3 region has the DNA TGTGCCAGCAGCCCCGAGGGAGAGGGAACTGAAGCTTCCTTT. Translating it yields CASSPEGEGTEASF.

This clonotype showed up just a few times. The CDR3 loop is CASRLRGGGGLETQYF. The CDR3 region has the DNA TGTGCCAGTAGACTGCGGGGAGGGGGCGGATTAGAGACCCAGTACTTC. The chain couples TRBV19 to TRBJ2-5; D tentatively reads TRBD1 or TRBD2 (7 bases each). Trimming left V 6 bases short and J 4 bases short, with 21 bases between. Per germline, CDR1 LNHDA and CDR2 SQIVND (reference sequence). The CDR3 runs to 16 residues.

This chain joins TRBV6-5 and TRBJ2-5; a possible D gene is TRBD2 (6 bases). Germline V gene lookup returns CDR1 MNHEY and CDR2 SVGAGI. This CDR3 contains 15 residues. With 6 bases removed from V and 4 bases from J, the gap between germline ends came to 18 bases. CDR3 loop: CASSPRLGFRETQYF. CDR3 nucleotides: TGTGCCAGCAGCCCCCGACTAGGGTTCAGAGAGACCCAGTACTTC.

The rearrangement links TRBV7-9 to TRBJ2-2, with D possibly TRBD2 on 6 matching bases. Germline values: CDR1 SEHNR, CDR2 FQNEAQ (reference sequence). V lost 3 bases and J lost 4, with 15 bases in between. The CDR3 covers 16 residues. DNA for the CDR3: TGTGCCAGCAGCTTTCAGGGCGGGGTGGGCACCGGGGAGCTGTTTTTT. It is translated as CASSFQGGVGTGELFF.

This clonotype was seen ten or more times. The chain is built from TRBV12-3 or TRBV12-4 and TRBJ2-2, with D unclear. With 4 bases removed from V and 2 bases from J, the gap between germline ends came to 20 bases. CDR3 size: 18 residues. Here the CDR3 DNA reads TGTGCCAGCAGTTCCCCCCGTACGTGGCATACAAACACCGGGGAGCTGTTTTTT. This codes for CASSSPRTWHTNTGELFF.

The chain joins TRBV30 to TRBJ1-5; 9 nucleotides line up with TRBD1. The germline CDR1 and CDR2 sequences are GTSNPN and SVGIG (reference sequence). The CDR3 is 17 amino acids. Losses at the gene ends were 5 bases for V and 3 bases for J; bases not matched to a gene: 14. The CDR3 reads CAWCRRPGTGINQPQHF. DNA of the CDR3: TGTGCCTGGTGCAGACGTCCCGGGACAGGGATCAATCAGCCCCAGCATTTT.

Only a few counts were recorded for this clonotype. The rearrangement uses TRBV20-1 and TRBJ2-3, with TRBD2 matching over 7 bases. Germline V CDR1 and CDR2: DFQATT, SNEGSKA (reference sequence). The CDR3 extends over 18 amino acids. Trimming removed 0 bases from V and 1 base from J; junction bases left unmatched: 13. CDR3 residues: CSARDGAGVEWGTDTQYF. The CDR3 DNA reads as TGCAGTGCTAGAGATGGGGCGGGGGTCGAGTGGGGCACAGATACGCAGTATTTT.

V gene TRBV7-9 combines with J gene TRBJ2-2; 9 bases align to TRBD2. After removal of 5 bases from V and 3 bases from J, the junction contained 7 bases not matched to a gene. The CDR3 runs to 16 residues. CDR1 is SEHNR, CDR2 FQNEAQ, per germline (reference sequence). DNA for the CDR3: TGTGCCAGCAGCACCTCTAGCGGGGATTACACCGGGGAGCTGTTTTTT. This sequence encodes CASSTSSGDYTGELFF.

This clonotype was seen ten or more times. The chain employs TRBV7-9 and TRBJ2-2; TRBD1 aligns across 8 bases. The CDR3 loop spans 16 amino acids. Germline CDR1 and CDR2: SEHNR and FQNEAQ (reference sequence). V was pared by 2 bases and J by 2 bases, with 4 bases of the junction left unmatched. The CDR3 DNA reads TGTGCCAGCAGCTTACCCAGGGGGCATAACACCGGGGAGCTGTTTTTT. Its translation: CASSLPRGHNTGELFF.

This clonotype was detected many times. The chain joins TRBV7-6 to TRBJ1-5, with a possible D match to TRBD1 (6 bases). Trimming cost V 3 bases and J 0 bases, with 21 bases left between them. Germline V gene sequence: CDR1 SGHVS, CDR2 FNYEAQ. The CDR3 runs to 19 residues. The DNA of the CDR3 is TGTGCCAGCAGCTTTCCGTTAGACGGGGGGGCTCCTAGCAATCAGCCCCAGCATTTT. Protein: CASSFPLDGGAPSNQPQHF.

This clonotype has a count of ten or more. The chain is built from TRBV30 and TRBJ2-7, with unresolved D. Per the germline V gene, CDR1 is GTSNPN and CDR2 is SVGIG (reference sequence). The CDR3 sequence is 14 residues long. Trimming removed 2 bases at V and 7 bases at J, with 18 bases between. The CDR3 region is CAWSSVGPPKEQYF. The CDR3 DNA reads as TGTGCCTGGAGTTCAGTAGGGCCTCCAAAGGAGCAGTACTTC.

This clonotype came up a few times. The chain joins TRBV6-1 to TRBJ2-7; TRBD1 matches at 9 bases. Trimming took 3 bases from V and 7 from J; bases not matched to a gene: 19. The germline CDR1 and CDR2 sequences are MNHNS and SASEGT. CDR3 length equals 18 residues. The chain's CDR3 is CASSEPRTGVIGSYEQYF. In nucleotides, the CDR3 is TGTGCCAGCAGTGAGCCCCGGACAGGGGTAATCGGGTCGTATGAGCAGTACTTC.

A word on this clonotype: With a much larger clone just one base away, this may be a read error. CDR3 amino acids: CAGDPAGRRPYSNQLQHF. As DNA, the CDR3 is TGTGCCGGCGATCCGGCCGGTAGGAGACCTTATAGCAATCAGCTCCAGCATTTT. The chain recombines TRBV6-5 with TRBJ1-5; D is undetermined. The CDR3 loop spans 18 amino acids. The germline V gene has CDR1 MNHEY and CDR2 SVGAGI.

In this sample, this clonotype turned up many times. The gene calls are TRBV27 and TRBJ2-5; D not resolved. Per the germline V gene, CDR1 is MNHEY and CDR2 is SMNVEV (reference sequence). Trimming pared 5 bases from V and 7 bases from J, leaving 11 bases between. The CDR3 is 12 amino acids. The chain's CDR3 is CASSTPGATQYF. The CDR3 nucleotides read TGTGCCAGCAGTACTCCCGGAGCGACCCAGTACTTC.

This clonotype was recorded at least ten times. This chain links TRBV29-1 with TRBJ2-7; D unresolved. Germline V gene sequence: CDR1 SQVTM, CDR2 ANQGSEA. Trimming stripped 1 base from V and 1 base from J, with 14 bases between. This CDR3 has 15 amino acids. The CDR3: CSVEVPSVGSYEQYF. The CDR3 DNA sequence: TGCAGCGTTGAAGTACCCAGCGTAGGTTCCTACGAGCAGTACTTC.

For this clonotype: This may come from a read error, since a much larger clone is one base off. J is TRBJ2-3 and V is TRBV24-1; 8 positions match TRBD1. CDR1 and CDR2 from the germline V gene are KGHDR and SFDVKD. Unmatched junction bases numbered 6, after V lost 4 bases and J lost 10 bases. The length of the CDR3 is 13 residues. The CDR3 region is CATSDMTGVAQYF. CDR3 bases: TGTGCCACCAGTGACATGACAGGGGTTGCGCAGTATTTT.

This clonotype turned up a few times. A read error may explain this, as a much larger clone is one base away. The J gene is TRBJ2-1, the V gene TRBV4-1, with a weak D call TRBD1 (8 bases). The V and J ends lost 1 base and 9 bases respectively, with 13 bases between them. CDR3 length equals 14 residues. CDR1 and CDR2 from the germline V gene are MGHRA and YSYEKL. The CDR3 bases are TGCGCCAGCAGCCAAGGAACAGGGGGGGTTGAGCAGTTCTTC. Its translation: CASSQGTGGVEQFF.

This clonotype was recorded a few times. V usage is TRBV4-2 and J usage is TRBJ2-6; D not certain. The CDR3 totals 18 residues. V gave up 0 bases and J gave up 0 bases, with 12 bases separating them. CDR1 is LGHNA, CDR2 YNFKEQ, per germline. CDR3 region: CASSQDLPPDSGANVLTF. The CDR3 bases are TGTGCCAGCAGCCAAGACCTACCTCCGGACTCTGGGGCCAACGTCCTGACTTTC.

This clonotype was observed many times. This chain joins TRBV6-5 and TRBJ2-7; no reliable D call. CDR1 is MNHEY and CDR2 is SVGAGI in the germline V gene. V was shortened by 2 bases and J by 2 bases, with 13 bases between the two germline ends. The CDR3 spans 15 residues. The CDR3 nucleotides read TGTGCCAGCAGTTACAGTTCAGGAACCACCTACGAGCAGTACTTC. It codes for CASSYSSGTTYEQYF.

This chain connects TRBV30 to TRBJ2-3; possible D gene TRBD2, 6 bases. The CDR3 is 11 residues long. V gave up 5 bases and J gave up 10 bases, with 13 bases separating them. CDR1 and CDR2 from the germline V gene are GTSNPN and SVGIG (reference sequence). CDR3 in DNA: TGTGCCTGGGGAGGCGGGGTACCGCAGTATTTT. Encoded protein: CAWGGGVPQYF.

This clonotype was picked up many times. The chain employs TRBV13 and TRBJ2-7, with 13 positions matching TRBD2. Germline loops: CDR1 PRHDT, CDR2 FYEKMQ (reference sequence). J was trimmed by 4 bases and V by 5 bases; bases with no gene match: 5. This CDR3 region has 15 residues. The CDR3 DNA sequence: TGTGCCAGCAGCCCGGGACTAGCGGGATATTACGAGCAGTACTTC. Amino acids: CASSPGLAGYYEQYF.

This clonotype has ten or more counts. This chain's CDR3 is CASRPFYRGNQPQHF. CDR3 DNA sequence: TGTGCCAGCAGACCCTTCTACAGGGGCAATCAGCCCCAGCATTTT. The chain joins TRBV6-5 to TRBJ1-5, with D possibly being TRBD1 (6 bases). The V end lost 6 bases, the J end lost 2 bases, and 14 bases lay between the germline ends. The CDR3 length is 15 residues. In germline, CDR1 is MNHEY, CDR2 SVGAGI.